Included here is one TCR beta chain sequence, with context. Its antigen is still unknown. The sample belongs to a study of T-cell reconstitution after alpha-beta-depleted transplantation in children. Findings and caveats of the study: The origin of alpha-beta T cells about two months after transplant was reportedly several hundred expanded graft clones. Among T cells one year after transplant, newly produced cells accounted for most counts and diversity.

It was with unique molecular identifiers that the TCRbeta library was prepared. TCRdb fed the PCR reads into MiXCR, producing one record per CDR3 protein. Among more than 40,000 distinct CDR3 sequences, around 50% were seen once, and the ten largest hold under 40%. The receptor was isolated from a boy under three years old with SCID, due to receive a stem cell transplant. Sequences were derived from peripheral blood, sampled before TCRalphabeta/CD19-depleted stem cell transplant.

This CDR3 is CASSPPGSLGSGELFF. The CDR3 coding sequence is TGTGCCAGCAGCCCCCCCGGGAGCCTAGGGTCCGGGGAGCTGTTTTTT. The rearrangement uses TRBV7-2 and TRBJ2-2; D perhaps matches TRBD2 (6 bases). The CDR3 covers 16 residues. Per the germline V gene, CDR1 is SGHTA and CDR2 is FQGNSA. Between the trimmed V and J ends, which lost 5 bases and 6 bases, there was a span of 19 bases.